This is a list of T cell receptor beta chains from one sample in a study of cytomegalovirus exposure and HLA in healthy donors. TCRdb keeps only in-frame clones here, not all; method: immunoSEQ multiplex PCR. The top ten clones hold under 3.5% of a sample with roughly 160,000 clones, about two thirds of them seen once. Sequencing was performed on PBMCs. Source of these receptors: a woman aged 25-40 years in good health and CMV-seronegative. The CDR3 runs from the conserved cysteine through the conserved F or W. A D gene is named only where the DNA matches it firmly. A clone size is listed for some rows: how often the clone was seen (once, few, many), or a class if it is expanded.

clone_size	v_call	d_call	j_call	cdr3_aa	cdr3_nt
few	TRBV5-1	TRBD1	TRBJ2-3	CASSLVDRGSDTQYF	TGCGCCAGCAGCTTGGTGGACAGGGGATCAGATACGCAGTATTTT
.	TRBV6-6	.	TRBJ2-5	CASSQWAQETQYF	TGTGCCAGCTCCCAATGGGCCCAAGAGACCCAGTACTTC
.	TRBV7-2	.	TRBJ1-2	CASSLVVGPLYGYTF	TGTGCCAGCAGCTTAGTTGTGGGGCCGCTCTATGGCTACACCTTC
.	TRBV15	TRBD1	TRBJ1-5	CATSRDEGFGQGSNQPQHF	TGTGCCACCAGCAGAGATGAGGGTTTTGGACAGGGCAGCAATCAGCCCCAGCATTTT
.	TRBV5-6	.	TRBJ1-1	CASSPTTGNTEAFF	TGTGCCAGCAGCCCAACCACAGGGAACACTGAAGCTTTCTTT
.	TRBV28	.	TRBJ2-3	CASSPHPAADTQYF	TGTGCCAGCAGTCCCCACCCGGCGGCAGATACGCAGTATTTT
few	TRBV7-2	TRBD1	TRBJ1-6	CASSLLDRDNSPLHF	TGTGCCAGCAGCCTCCTGGACAGGGATAATTCACCCCTCCACTTT
.	TRBV2	.	TRBJ2-7	CASSGRYGYYEQYF	TGTGCCAGCAGTGGGCGGTACGGATACTACGAGCAGTACTTC
.	TRBV4-3	TRBD1	TRBJ2-1	CASTGNRGLNEQFF	TGCGCCAGCACCGGGAACAGGGGGCTGAATGAGCAGTTCTTC
few	TRBV1	.	TRBJ2-3	CTSSHSRLAGDEADTQYF	TGCACCAGCAGCCATTCACGACTAGCGGGAGATGAAGCAGATACGCAGTATTTT
.	TRBV5-1	.	TRBJ2-7	CASRDSYSYEQYF	TGCGCCAGCAGGGACAGTTACTCCTACGAGCAGTACTTC
.	TRBV29-1	TRBD1	TRBJ2-7	CSVEETDRGDYEQYF	TGCAGCGTTGAAGAGACCGACAGGGGAGACTACGAGCAGTACTTC
.	TRBV9	TRBD1	TRBJ1-1	CASSARTGTGTEAFF	TGTGCCAGCAGCGCCAGGACAGGGACGGGGACTGAAGCTTTCTTT
few	TRBV5-6	.	TRBJ1-1	CASSLVGTEAFF	TGTGCCAGCAGCTTGGTCGGGACTGAAGCTTTCTTT
.	TRBV4-1	.	TRBJ1-5	CASSQPTGRQHF	TGCGCCAGCAGCCAGCCTACAGGGCGCCAGCATTTT
.	TRBV4-2	TRBD2	TRBJ2-3	CASSQAGGPTDTQYF	TGTGCCAGCAGCCAAGCGGGAGGGCCGACAGATACGCAGTATTTT
.	TRBV19	.	TRBJ1-5	CASSFPGWSPQHF	TGTGCCAGTAGTTTTCCAGGGTGGAGTCCCCAGCATTTT
.	TRBV15	.	TRBJ2-3	CATSRDWAGRDTQYF	TGTGCCACCAGCAGAGATTGGGCGGGCAGAGATACGCAGTATTTT
few	TRBV5-1	.	TRBJ2-1	CASSLSGGRNEQFF	TGCGCCAGCAGCTTGTCGGGGGGCCGTAATGAGCAGTTCTTC
once	TRBV28	TRBD1	TRBJ1-5	CASSTGTGGNQPQHF	TGTGCCAGCAGTACCGGGACAGGGGGAAATCAGCCCCAGCATTTT
.	TRBV5-1	TRBD1	TRBJ1-6	CASSLGDRKGSPLHF	TGCGCCAGCAGCTTGGGGGACAGGAAGGGTTCACCCCTCCACTTT
few	TRBV7-2	TRBD2	TRBJ2-7	CASSSQGVVAGGPYEQYF	TGTGCCAGCAGCTCCCAGGGGGTTGTAGCGGGAGGGCCCTACGAGCAGTACTTC
few	TRBV2	TRBD1	TRBJ1-4	CASSEGQGDNEKLFF	TGTGCCAGCAGTGAAGGACAGGGGGATAATGAAAAACTGTTTTTT
.	TRBV28	.	TRBJ1-2	CASISWGSRYGYTF	TGTGCCAGCATCTCCTGGGGCTCGAGATATGGCTACACCTTC
.	TRBV5-1	TRBD1	TRBJ2-4	CASSLRQGDYIQYF	TGCGCCAGCAGCTTAAGACAGGGGGATTACATTCAGTACTTC
few	TRBV18	TRBD1	TRBJ1-2	CASHLLRDRGHGYTF	TGTGCCAGTCATCTGCTCCGGGACAGGGGCCATGGCTACACCTTC
.	TRBV2	TRBD2	TRBJ2-1	CASSGGSNEQFF	TGTGCCAGCAGCGGGGGGTCCAATGAGCAGTTCTTC
.	TRBV9	TRBD2	TRBJ2-5	CASSVSGAQETQYF	TGTGCCAGCAGCGTTAGCGGGGCGCAAGAGACCCAGTACTTC
.	TRBV4-1	.	TRBJ2-5	CASSPDRSSTSQQYF	TGCGCCAGCAGCCCAGACCGATCCAGTACGTCCCAGCAGTACTTC
.	TRBV28	TRBD2	TRBJ2-1	CASSPLTSGSSYNEQFF	TGTGCCAGCAGTCCACTGACTAGCGGTAGCTCCTACAATGAGCAGTTCTTC
.	TRBV11-2	TRBD1	TRBJ2-1	CASSPGADRLRQFF	TGTGCCAGCAGCCCCGGTGCGGACAGGCTCAGGCAGTTCTTC
.	TRBV6-5	.	TRBJ2-2	CASSASTGELFF	TGTGCCAGCAGTGCGTCCACCGGGGAGCTGTTTTTT
few	TRBV5-4	.	TRBJ2-2	CASLATGIGELFF	TGTGCCAGCCTAGCTACAGGGATAGGGGAGCTGTTTTTT
.	TRBV7-3	.	TRBJ1-3	CASSLNRGTGNTIYF	TGTGCCAGCAGCTTAAATCGGGGTACTGGAAACACCATATATTTT
.	TRBV6-5	.	TRBJ1-2	CASSPSLVANYGYTF	TGTGCCAGCAGCCCCTCACTGGTAGCTAACTATGGCTACACCTTC
.	TRBV6-1	.	TRBJ2-5	CASSDGAAETQYF	TGTGCCAGCAGTGATGGGGCGGCAGAGACCCAGTACTTC
once	TRBV27	TRBD2	TRBJ2-7	CASSLRLAGVYEQYF	TGTGCCAGCAGCCTCCGACTAGCGGGAGTCTACGAGCAGTACTTC
.	TRBV29-1	.	TRBJ2-1	CSHGGNEQFF	TGCAGCCATGGCGGTAATGAGCAGTTCTTC
once	TRBV6-6	TRBD2	TRBJ2-5	CASSPTSGGAETQYF	TGTGCCAGCAGCCCCACTAGCGGGGGGGCTGAGACCCAGTACTTC
.	TRBV2	TRBD2	TRBJ2-2	CASSESSPGRGGELFF	TGTGCCAGCAGTGAGAGTTCTCCGGGGAGGGGCGGGGAGCTGTTTTTT
.	TRBV6-5	.	TRBJ2-1	CASSMTVLGEQFF	TGTGCCAGCAGTATGACTGTTCTCGGGGAGCAGTTCTTC
.	TRBV7-9	.	TRBJ2-1	CASSFGGGRAYNEQFF	TGTGCCAGCAGCTTTGGGGGGGGCCGGGCCTACAATGAGCAGTTCTTC
.	TRBV29-1	.	TRBJ2-3	CSVELAHTDTQYF	TGCAGCGTTGAGCTAGCACACACAGATACGCAGTATTTT
few	TRBV5-1	.	TRBJ2-3	CASAAGPTDTQYF	TGCGCCAGCGCTGCAGGGCCCACAGATACGCAGTATTTT
.	TRBV7-8	TRBD1	TRBJ1-5	CASSKTGNNQPQHF	TGTGCCAGCAGCAAGACAGGGAATAATCAGCCCCAGCATTTT
.	TRBV12-5	TRBD2	TRBJ2-3	CASGLGLAGVSDTQYF	TGTGCTAGTGGTTTGGGACTAGCGGGAGTATCAGATACGCAGTATTTT
.	TRBV28	.	TRBJ2-5	CASSSLILQETQYF	TGTGCCAGCAGTTCCCTAATCCTGCAAGAGACCCAGTACTTC